The T cell receptor beta chain under discussion was sequenced for a study of shared clonotypes between healthy human individuals. TCRdb keeps only in-frame clones here, not all; method: immunoSEQ multiplex PCR. Here the sample spans roughly 2.1 million clones, 93% being singletons. V gave up 3 bases and J gave up 6 bases; unmatched junction bases: 2. This CDR3 contains 13 residues. Germline CDR1 reads LGHNA; CDR2 reads YSLEER. The naive CD8 fraction comprised CD45RO-negative cells positively selected for CCR7 and excluded terminally differentiated effector memory CD45RA+ cells. The specimen sequenced was naive CD8+ T cells from PBMCs. The chain is built from TRBV4-3 and TRBJ1-2; 9 bases are a match to TRBD1. This TCR came from a man younger than 30 in good health. Some clones in this sample may be carry-over from other donors' samples. The chain's CDR3 is CASSHGTGHGYTF. The CDR3 bases are TGCGCCAGCAGCCATGGGACAGGGCATGGCTACACCTTC.